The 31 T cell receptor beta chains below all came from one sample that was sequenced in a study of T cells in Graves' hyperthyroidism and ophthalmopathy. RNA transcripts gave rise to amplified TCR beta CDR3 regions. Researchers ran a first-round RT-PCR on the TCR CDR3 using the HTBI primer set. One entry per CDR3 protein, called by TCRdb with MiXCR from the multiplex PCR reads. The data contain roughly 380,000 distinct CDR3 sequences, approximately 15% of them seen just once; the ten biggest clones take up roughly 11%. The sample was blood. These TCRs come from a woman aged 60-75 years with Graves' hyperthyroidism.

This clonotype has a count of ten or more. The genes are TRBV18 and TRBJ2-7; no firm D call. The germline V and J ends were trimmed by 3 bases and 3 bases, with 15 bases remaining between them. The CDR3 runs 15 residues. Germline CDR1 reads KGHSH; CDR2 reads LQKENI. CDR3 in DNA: TGTGCCAGCTCACCTCAATCAGACCCACGCTACGAGCAGTACTTC. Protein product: CASSPQSDPRYEQYF. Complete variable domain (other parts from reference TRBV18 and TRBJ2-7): NAGVMQNPRHLVRRRGQEARLRCSPMKGHSHVYWYRQLPEEGLKFMVYLQKENIIDESGMPKERFSAEFPKEGPSILRIQQVVRGDSAAYFCASSPQSDPRYEQYFGPGTRLTVT.

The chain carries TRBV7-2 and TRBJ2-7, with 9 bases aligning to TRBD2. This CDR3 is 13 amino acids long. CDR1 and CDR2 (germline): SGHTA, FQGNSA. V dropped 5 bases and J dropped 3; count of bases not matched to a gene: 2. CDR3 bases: TGTGCCAGCAGCCCGCGGGGGGGCTACGAGCAGTACTTC. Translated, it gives CASSPRGGYEQYF.

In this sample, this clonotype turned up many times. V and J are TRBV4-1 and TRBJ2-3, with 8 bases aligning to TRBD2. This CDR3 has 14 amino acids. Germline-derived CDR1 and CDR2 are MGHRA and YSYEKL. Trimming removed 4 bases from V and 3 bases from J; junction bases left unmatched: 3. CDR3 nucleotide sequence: TGCGCCAGCAGCCCAAGACTAGCGACAGATACGCAGTATTTT. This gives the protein CASSPRLATDTQYF.

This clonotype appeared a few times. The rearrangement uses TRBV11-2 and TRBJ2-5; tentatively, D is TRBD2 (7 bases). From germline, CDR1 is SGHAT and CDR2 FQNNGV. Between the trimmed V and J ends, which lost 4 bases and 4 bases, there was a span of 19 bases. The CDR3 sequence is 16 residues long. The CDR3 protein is CASSSLGREGGETQYF. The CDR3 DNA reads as TGTGCCAGCAGCTCCCTGGGTAGGGAGGGGGGAGAGACCCAGTACTTC.

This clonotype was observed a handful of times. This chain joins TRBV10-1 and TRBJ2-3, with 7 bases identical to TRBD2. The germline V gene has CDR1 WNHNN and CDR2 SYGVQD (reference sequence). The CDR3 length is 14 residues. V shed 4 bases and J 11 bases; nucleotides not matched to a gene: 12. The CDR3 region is CASSAILGGIGQYF. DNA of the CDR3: TGCGCCAGCAGTGCTATCCTGGGAGGGATCGGGCAGTATTTT.

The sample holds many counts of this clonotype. The CDR3 region is CASSPWTGRDNEQYF. CDR3 bases: TGCGCCAGCAGCCCGTGGACAGGGCGTGACAACGAGCAGTACTTC. The V and J genes are TRBV4-1 and TRBJ2-7, with 8 bases aligning to TRBD1. Germline V gene lookup returns CDR1 MGHRA and CDR2 YSYEKL. CDR3 length: 15 amino acids. V shed 4 bases and J 5 bases; nucleotides not matched to a gene: 10.

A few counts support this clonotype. CDR3 residues: CAQRQRTGGETQYF. For the CDR3, the DNA is TGTGCTCAGAGACAGCGAACCGGGGGAGAGACCCAGTACTTC. The chain uses TRBV30 and TRBJ2-5; D might be TRBD2 (6 bases). This CDR3 is 14 amino acids long. The V gene's germline CDR1 is GTSNPN and CDR2 SVGIG (reference sequence).

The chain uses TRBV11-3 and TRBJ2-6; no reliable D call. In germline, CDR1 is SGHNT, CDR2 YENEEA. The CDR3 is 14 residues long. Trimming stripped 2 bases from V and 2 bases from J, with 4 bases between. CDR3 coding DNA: TGTGCCAGCAGCTTAACTACTGGGGCCAACGTCCTGACTTTC. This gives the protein CASSLTTGANVLTF.

CDR3 nucleotides: TGTGCCAGCAGCCAGGGACTAGCGGGAGTAATCTACGAGCAGTACTTC. It yields the protein CASSQGLAGVIYEQYF. The V call is TRBV6-1, the J call TRBJ2-7, with TRBD2 identical over 14 bases. V lost 6 bases to trimming and J lost 3 bases; unmatched junction nucleotides: 7. Germline CDR1 and CDR2: MNHNS and SASEGT. This CDR3 comprises 16 residues.

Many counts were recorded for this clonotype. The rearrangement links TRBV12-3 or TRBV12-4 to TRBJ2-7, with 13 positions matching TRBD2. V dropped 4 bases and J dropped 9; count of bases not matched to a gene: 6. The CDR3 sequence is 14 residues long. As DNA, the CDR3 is TGTGCCAGCAGTTCCGGGACTAGCGGGACAGTGCAGTACTTC. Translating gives CASSSGTSGTVQYF.

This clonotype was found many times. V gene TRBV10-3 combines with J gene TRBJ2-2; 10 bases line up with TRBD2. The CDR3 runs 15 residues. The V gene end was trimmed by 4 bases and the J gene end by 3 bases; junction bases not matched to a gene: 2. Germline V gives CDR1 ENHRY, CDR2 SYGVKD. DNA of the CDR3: TGTGCCATCAGTGGAGGACTAGCGGACACCGGGGAGCTGTTTTTT. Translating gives CAISGGLADTGELFF.

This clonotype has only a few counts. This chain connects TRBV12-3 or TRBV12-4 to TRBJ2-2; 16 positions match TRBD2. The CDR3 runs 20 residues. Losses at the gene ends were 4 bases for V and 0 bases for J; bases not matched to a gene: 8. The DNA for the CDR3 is TGTGCCAGCAGTTGGGGGACTAGCGGGAGGGCCCTAGCGAACACCGGGGAGCTGTTTTTT. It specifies CASSWGTSGRALANTGELFF.

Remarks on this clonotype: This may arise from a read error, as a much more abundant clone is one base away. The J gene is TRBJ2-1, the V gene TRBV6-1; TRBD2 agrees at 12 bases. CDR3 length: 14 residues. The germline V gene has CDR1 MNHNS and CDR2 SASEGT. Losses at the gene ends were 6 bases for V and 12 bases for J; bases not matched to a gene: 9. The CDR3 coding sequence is TGTGCCAGCAGGAGGACTAGCGGGATCGGTGGGCAGTTCTTC. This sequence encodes CASRRTSGIGGQFF.

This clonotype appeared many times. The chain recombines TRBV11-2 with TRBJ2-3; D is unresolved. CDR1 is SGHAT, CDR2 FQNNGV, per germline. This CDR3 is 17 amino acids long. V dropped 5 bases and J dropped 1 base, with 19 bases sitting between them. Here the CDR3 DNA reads TGTGCCAGCAGCCCCATCGGTGCCAAGACGGGCACAGATACGCAGTATTTT. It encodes CASSPIGAKTGTDTQYF.

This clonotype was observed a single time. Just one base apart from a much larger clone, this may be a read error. The CDR3 DNA sequence: TGTGTCAGCAGCCCGTCTTTGGGCAATGAGCAGTTCTTC. Translated, it gives CVSSPSLGNEQFF. V and J are TRBV3-1 and TRBJ2-1; D not resolved. The CDR3 runs to 13 residues. Per the germline V gene, CDR1 is LGHDT and CDR2 is YNNKEL (reference sequence).

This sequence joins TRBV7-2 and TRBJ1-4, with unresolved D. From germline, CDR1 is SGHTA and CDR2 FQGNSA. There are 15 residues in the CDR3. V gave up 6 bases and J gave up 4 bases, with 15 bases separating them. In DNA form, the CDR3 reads TGTGCCAGCAGTGTCTCTGGGGTTTATAATGAAAAACTGTTTTTT. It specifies CASSVSGVYNEKLFF.

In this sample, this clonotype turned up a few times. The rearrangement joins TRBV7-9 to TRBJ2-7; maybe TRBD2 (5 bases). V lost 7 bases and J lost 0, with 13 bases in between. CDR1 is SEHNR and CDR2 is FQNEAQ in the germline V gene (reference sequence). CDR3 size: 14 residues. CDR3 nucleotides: TGTGCCAGCAACCCTCTAGAGGGCTCCTACGAGCAGTACTTC. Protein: CASNPLEGSYEQYF.

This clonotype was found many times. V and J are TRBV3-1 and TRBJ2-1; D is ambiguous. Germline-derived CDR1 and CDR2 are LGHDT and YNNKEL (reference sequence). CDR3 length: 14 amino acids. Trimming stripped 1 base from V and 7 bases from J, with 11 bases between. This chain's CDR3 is CASSQVASFNEQFF. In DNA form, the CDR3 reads TGTGCCAGCAGCCAAGTCGCTAGTTTTAATGAGCAGTTCTTC.

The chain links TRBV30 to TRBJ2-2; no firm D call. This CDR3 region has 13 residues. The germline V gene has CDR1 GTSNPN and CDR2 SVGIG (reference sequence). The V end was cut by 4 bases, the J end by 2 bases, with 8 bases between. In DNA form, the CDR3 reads TGTGCCTGGACTCGTTTAAACACCGGGGAGCTGTTTTTT. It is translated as CAWTRLNTGELFF.

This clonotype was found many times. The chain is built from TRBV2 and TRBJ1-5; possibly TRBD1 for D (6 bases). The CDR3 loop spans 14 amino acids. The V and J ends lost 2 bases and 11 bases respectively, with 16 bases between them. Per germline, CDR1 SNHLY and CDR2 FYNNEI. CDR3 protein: CASSESTGPRAQHF. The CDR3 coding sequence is TGTGCCAGCAGTGAAAGTACAGGGCCCAGGGCCCAGCATTTT.

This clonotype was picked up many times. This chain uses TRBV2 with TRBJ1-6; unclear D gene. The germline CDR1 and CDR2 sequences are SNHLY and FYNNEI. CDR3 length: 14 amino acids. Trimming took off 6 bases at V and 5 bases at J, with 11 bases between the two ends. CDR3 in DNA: TGTGCCAGCAGACCCGGCTTCCATAATTCACCCCTCCACTTT. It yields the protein CASRPGFHNSPLHF.

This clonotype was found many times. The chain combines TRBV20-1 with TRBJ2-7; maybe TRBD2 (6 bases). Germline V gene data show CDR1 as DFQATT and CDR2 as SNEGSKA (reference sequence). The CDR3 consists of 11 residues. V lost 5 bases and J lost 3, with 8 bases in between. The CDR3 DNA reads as TGCAGTGCTCGGGACTTCTACGAGCAGTACTTC. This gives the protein CSARDFYEQYF.

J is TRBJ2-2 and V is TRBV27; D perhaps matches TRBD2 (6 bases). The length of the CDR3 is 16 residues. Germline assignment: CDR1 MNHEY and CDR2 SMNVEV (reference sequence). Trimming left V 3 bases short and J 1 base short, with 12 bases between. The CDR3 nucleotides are TGTGCCAGCAGTTTTATGGAGGGACTGAACACCGGGGAGCTGTTTTTT. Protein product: CASSFMEGLNTGELFF.

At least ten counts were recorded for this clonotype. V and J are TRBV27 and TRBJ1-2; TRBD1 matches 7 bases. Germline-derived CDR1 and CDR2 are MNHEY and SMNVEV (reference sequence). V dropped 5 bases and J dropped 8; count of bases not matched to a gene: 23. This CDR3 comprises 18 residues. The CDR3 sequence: CASSIRGQPLKVEKGYTF. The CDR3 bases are TGTGCCAGCAGTATCCGGGGACAGCCCCTTAAGGTGGAAAAAGGCTACACCTTC.

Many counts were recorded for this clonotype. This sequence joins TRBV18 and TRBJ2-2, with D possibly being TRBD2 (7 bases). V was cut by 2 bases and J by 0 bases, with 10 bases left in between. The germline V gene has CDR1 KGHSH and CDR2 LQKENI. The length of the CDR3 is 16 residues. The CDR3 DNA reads TGTGCCAGCTCACCAAGCGGGACACCGAACACCGGGGAGCTGTTTTTT. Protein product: CASSPSGTPNTGELFF.

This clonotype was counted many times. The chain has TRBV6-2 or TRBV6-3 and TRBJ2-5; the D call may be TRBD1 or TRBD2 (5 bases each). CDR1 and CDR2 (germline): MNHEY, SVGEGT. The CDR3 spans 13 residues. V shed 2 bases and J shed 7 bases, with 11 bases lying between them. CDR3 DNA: TGTGCCAGCAGTTACCGGGGCCCAGGGACCCAGTACTTC. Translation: CASSYRGPGTQYF.

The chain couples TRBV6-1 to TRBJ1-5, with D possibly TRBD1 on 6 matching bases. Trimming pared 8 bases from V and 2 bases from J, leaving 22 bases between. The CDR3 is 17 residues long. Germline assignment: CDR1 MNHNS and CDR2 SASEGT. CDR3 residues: CASELRRGGTGNQPQHF. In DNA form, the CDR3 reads TGTGCCAGCGAACTCCGGCGGGGGGGCACTGGCAATCAGCCCCAGCATTTT.

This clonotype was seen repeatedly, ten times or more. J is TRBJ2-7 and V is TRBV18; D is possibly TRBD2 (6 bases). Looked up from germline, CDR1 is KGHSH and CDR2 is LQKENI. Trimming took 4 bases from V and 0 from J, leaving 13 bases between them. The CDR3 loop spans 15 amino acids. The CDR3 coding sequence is TGTGCCAGCTCACGAAGCGGGTGGAGCTCCTACGAGCAGTACTTC. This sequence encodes CASSRSGWSSYEQYF.

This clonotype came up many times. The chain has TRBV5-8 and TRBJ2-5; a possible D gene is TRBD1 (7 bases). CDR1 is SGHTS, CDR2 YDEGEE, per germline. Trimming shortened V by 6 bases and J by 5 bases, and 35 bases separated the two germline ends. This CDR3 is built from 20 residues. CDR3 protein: CASTALRGWPRVTGLETQYF. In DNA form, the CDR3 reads TGTGCCAGCACCGCTCTCCGGGGGTGGCCGCGGGTGACAGGGCTGGAGACCCAGTACTTC.

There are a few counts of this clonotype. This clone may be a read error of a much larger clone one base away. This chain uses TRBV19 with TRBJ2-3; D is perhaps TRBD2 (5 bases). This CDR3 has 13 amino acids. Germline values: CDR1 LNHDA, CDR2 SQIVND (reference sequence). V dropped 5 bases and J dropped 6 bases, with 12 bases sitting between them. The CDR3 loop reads CASSGQREDTQYF. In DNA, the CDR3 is TGTGCCAGTAGTGGCCAGAGGGAGGATACGCAGTATTTT.

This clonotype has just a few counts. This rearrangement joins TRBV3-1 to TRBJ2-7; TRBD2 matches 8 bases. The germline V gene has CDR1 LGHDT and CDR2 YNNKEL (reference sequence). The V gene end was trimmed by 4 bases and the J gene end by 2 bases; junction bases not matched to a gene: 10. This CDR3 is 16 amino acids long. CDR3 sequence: CASSRVAGGSAYEQYF. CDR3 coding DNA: TGTGCCAGCAGCCGAGTCGCGGGAGGAAGCGCCTACGAGCAGTACTTC.